This paragraph covers one T cell receptor (beta chain) sequence. Clones were read by immunoSEQ multiplex PCR, and TCRdb kept only the in-frame ones, dropping some. The table includes more than 90,000 clones, around 90% detected once. The data are from a study of T cell changes during pregnancy in multiple sclerosis. Germline CDR1 reads SGHTA; CDR2 reads FQGTGA. The CDR3 sequence is 13 residues long. V lost 2 bases and J 3 bases, leaving 7 bases between the germline ends. Source: peripheral blood, taken in the third trimester of pregnancy. This sequence was found in a female donor with multiple sclerosis, enrolled in a pregnancy study. The rearrangement links TRBV7-3 to TRBJ1-1; the D is unclear. DNA for the CDR3: TGTGCCAGCAGCTTATCGAGGGACACTGAAGCTTTCTTT. It translates to CASSLSRDTEAFF.